This T cell receptor beta chain was captured by sequencing in a study of shared clonotypes between healthy human individuals (dated by TCRdb to the early 2020s). About the full investigation: Two women and three men aged 18 to 49 years were included in the cohort. Per donor, three plates each were used for CD4 naive and CD4 memory, two for CD8 naive, and one for CD8 memory. Between about 0.94 and 8.9 billion PBMCs per donor were obtained by leukapheresis. To increase sequencing depth and limit assay-specific biases, TCR repertoire library preparation and sequencing were carried out by different laboratories using diverse techniques. To estimate repertoire size and how much clonotype sharing occurs between individuals, the study deeply sequenced the blood TCR repertoires of several healthy adults. General conclusions and limits of the study: Pairwise subsampling indicated that sequencing depth was expected to affect the degree of clonotype sharing among donors. Clonotypes shared by all four sorted-subset donors showed higher generation probabilities than non-shared clonotypes. Incomplete sequencing was indicated by rarefaction of sorted-subset datasets, despite the large sequencing depth. Because the study included only a small number of donors, the genetic and exposure-history diversity represented was limited. Sampling was limited to blood, and TCR repertoires in tissue likely differ from TCR repertoires in blood. Larger estimated clonotype richness was generally found for naive subsets than for memory subsets. Sharing across a few donors was observed for 5% to 6.5% of naive CD4, around 3.5% of naive CD8, roughly 2.3% of memory CD4, and about 0.4% of memory CD8 clonotypes.

The CDR3 contains 12 residues, cysteine and phenylalanine counted. Only the CDR3 DNA stays, 36 bases, in frame from base 1. The germline V gene yields ENHRY for CDR1 and SYGVKD for CDR2. For the CD8 naive samples, CD45RO-negative cells were positively selected for CCR7, yielding a CD45RA+CCR7+ population from which TemRA cells were excluded. The donors were healthy, HIV-negative adults who had no recently reported acute infections or vaccinations. Only Caucasian adults living in Nashville, Tennessee, USA were represented among the donors. Blood was collected by leukapheresis, and PBMCs were isolated by Ficoll-Histopaque density gradient centrifugation and then cryopreserved in liquid nitrogen vapor phase. Analytical flow cytometry was used to check the purity and quantity of every magnetically sorted T cell population. Each sorted fraction had its genomic DNA isolated and then quantified by UV absorbance on a Nanodrop 2000c.

About this clone: No antigen is known for it. An end of the junction does not agree with germline; a read error may underlie this.

TCR CDR3 regions were amplified from genomic DNA by multiplex PCR using the deep immunoSEQ assay. Extracted genomic DNA from each cell subset was spread evenly across all wells of several immunoSEQ 96-well plates, with each plate serving as a replicate. For sorted subsets, each replicate PCR was loaded with roughly 200 ng genomic DNA, equivalent to some 31,000 T cell genomes. The purified libraries were quantified using a Qubit 3.0 fluorometer, sized with a Bioanalyzer 2100, and then quantified again using the KAPA Library Quantification kit. A separate single-read 150-cycle Illumina NextSeq 550 flow cell was used to sequence each immunoSEQ 96-well plate. As for how the authors treated the data: The immunoSEQ output contained only junctional sequences without quality scores, so filtering could not match that applied to full-length reads. To assign V/J genes and CDR3, sequences were annotated against IMGT germline references using PyIR, a Python wrapper for IgBLAST v1.9. Reads with weak V/J assignments (E-value above 1e-6), missing CDR3, stop codons, out-of-frame junctions, or ambiguous translated residues were removed. A V3J clonotype was defined by an identical inferred V gene, J gene, and CDR3 amino acid sequence. To compute the percentage overlap between repertoires, the number of shared unique clonotypes was divided by the size of the smaller repertoire. RTK rarefaction, the Chao1 estimator, and Recon v2.1 estimates of unobserved clonotypes were used to assess repertoire richness. OLGA was used to compute generation probabilities for all TCRbeta clonotypes that the gDNA method yielded from a handful of donors. Imported from immuneACCESS, the table was reduced by TCRdb to in-frame sequences with V and J called. These copies leave out some clones; in studies compared against another copy, an unresolved V gene accounts for under half, and the cause of the remainder is not known. From that table come the V and J calls and clone size; the DNA was used to work out D and trimming. The sample table lists over 2 million clones, about 95% of them with a count of one. About 1.1% of the sample is taken by the ten largest.

The V and J segments used are TRBV10-3 and TRBJ1-2, and perhaps TRBD1 as D gene, on 6 matching bases. Sequencing input: naive CD8+ T cells sorted from blood. The cell subset or site label, read with the paper, signifies: CD45RA+CCR7+. This clonotype was sampled from a man between 18 and 35 years old in good health. The sequenced DNA is TGTGTCATCAGTAAGGACAGTCATGGCTACACCTTC. This codes for CVISKDSHGYTF.